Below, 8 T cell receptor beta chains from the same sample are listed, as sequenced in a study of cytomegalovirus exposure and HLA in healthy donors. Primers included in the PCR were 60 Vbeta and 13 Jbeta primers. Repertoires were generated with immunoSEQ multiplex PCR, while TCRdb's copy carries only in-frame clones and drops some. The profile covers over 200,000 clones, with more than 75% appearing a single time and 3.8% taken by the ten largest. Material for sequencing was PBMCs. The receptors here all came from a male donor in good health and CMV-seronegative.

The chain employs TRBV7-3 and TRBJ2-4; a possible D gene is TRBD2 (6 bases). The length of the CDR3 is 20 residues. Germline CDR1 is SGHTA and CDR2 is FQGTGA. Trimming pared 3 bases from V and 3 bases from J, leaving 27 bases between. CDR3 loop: CASSLLAPSEAFVVKNIQYF. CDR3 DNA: TGTGCCAGCAGCTTGTTGGCTCCTAGCGAAGCCTTTGTGGTCAAAAACATTCAGTACTTC. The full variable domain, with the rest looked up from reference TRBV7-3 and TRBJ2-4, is GAGVSQTPSNKVTEKGKYVELRCDPISGHTALYWYRQSLGQGPEFLIYFQGTGAADDSGLPNDRFFAVRPEGSVSTLKIQRTERGDSAVYLCASSLLAPSEAFVVKNIQYFGAGTRLSVL.

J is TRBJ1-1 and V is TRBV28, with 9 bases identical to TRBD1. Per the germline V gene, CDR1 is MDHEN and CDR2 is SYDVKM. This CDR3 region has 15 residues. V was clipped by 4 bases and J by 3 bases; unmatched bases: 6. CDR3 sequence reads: CASSSPTGGDTEAFF. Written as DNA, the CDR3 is TGTGCCAGCAGTTCCCCGACAGGGGGGGACACTGAAGCTTTCTTT. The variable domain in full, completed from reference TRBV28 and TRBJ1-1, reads DVKVTQSSRYLVKRTGEKVFLECVQDMDHENMFWYRQDPGLGLRLIYFSYDVKMKEKGDIPEGYSVSREKKERFSLILESASTNQTSMYLCASSSPTGGDTEAFFGQGTRLTVV.

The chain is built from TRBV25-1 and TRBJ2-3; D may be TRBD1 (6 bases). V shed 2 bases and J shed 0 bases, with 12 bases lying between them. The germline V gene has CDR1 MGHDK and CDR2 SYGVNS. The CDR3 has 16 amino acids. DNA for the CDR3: TGTGCCAGCAGTGAAGGGGGCAGGGTTAGCACAGATACGCAGTATTTT. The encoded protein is CASSEGGRVSTDTQYF.

CDR3 region: CASSPWLAPYEQYF. The CDR3, as DNA: TGTGCCAGCTCACCATGGCTAGCGCCCTACGAGCAGTACTTC. V usage is TRBV18 and J usage is TRBJ2-7; D perhaps matches TRBD2 (6 bases). The V and J ends lost 2 bases and 2 bases respectively, with 10 bases between them. This CDR3 contains 14 residues. Germline values: CDR1 KGHSH, CDR2 LQKENI.

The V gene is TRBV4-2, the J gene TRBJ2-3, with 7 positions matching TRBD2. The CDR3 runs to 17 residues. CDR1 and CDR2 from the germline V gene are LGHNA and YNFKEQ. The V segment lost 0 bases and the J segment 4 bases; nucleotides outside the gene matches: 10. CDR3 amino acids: CASSQDGPAGSSDTQYF. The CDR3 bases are TGTGCCAGCAGCCAAGACGGGCCAGCGGGATCTTCAGATACGCAGTATTTT.

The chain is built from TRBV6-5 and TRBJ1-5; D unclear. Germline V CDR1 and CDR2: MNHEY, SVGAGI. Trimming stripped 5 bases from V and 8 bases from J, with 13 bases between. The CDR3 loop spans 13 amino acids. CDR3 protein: CASSALEGKPQHF. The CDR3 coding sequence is TGTGCCAGCAGTGCGTTGGAGGGAAAGCCCCAGCATTTT.

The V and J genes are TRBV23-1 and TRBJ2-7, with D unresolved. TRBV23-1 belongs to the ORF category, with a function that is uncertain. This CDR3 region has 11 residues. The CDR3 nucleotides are TGCGGTTGCCGCGGCTCCTACGAGCAGTACTTC. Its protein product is CGCRGSYEQYF.

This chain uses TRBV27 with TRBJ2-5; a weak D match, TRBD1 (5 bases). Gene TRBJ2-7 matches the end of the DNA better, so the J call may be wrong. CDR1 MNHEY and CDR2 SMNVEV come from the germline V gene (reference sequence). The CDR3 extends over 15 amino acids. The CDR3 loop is CASSLKGPPAYEQYF. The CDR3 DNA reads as TGTGCCAGCAGTTTAAAGGGGCCTCCCGCCTACGAGCAGTACTTC.